These T cell receptor beta chains were read from a single sample in a study of T-cell memory formation after mild COVID-19. TCRdb redid the calling of the 5' RACE reads with MiXCR, one entry per CDR3 protein. The sample consists of some 65,000 distinct CDR3 sequences, around 15% of them appearing once. The sample comprised PBMCs or a T cell subset sorted from them (not recorded which). The source of these receptors is an adult woman who had mild COVID-19 (a few samples of this study predate the infection). Cell type and time point are not known. Each CDR3 is given without its conserved first and last residue.

CDR3aa	v_gene	j_gene
ASSGQESYEQY	TRBV9	TRBJ2-7
SVEEGQGAFYEQY	TRBV29-1	TRBJ2-7
ASSSPPKGVEKLF	TRBV7-9	TRBJ1-4
ASSPDGTGKLVDQNSPLH	TRBV5-1	TRBJ1-6
ASSLALEYEQY	TRBV6-5	TRBJ2-7
ASSGSGTSGRIAYNEQF	TRBV5-4	TRBJ2-1
ASSLGRTTGRYNEQF	TRBV12-3/TRBV12-4	TRBJ2-1
SASGSDFYGYT	TRBV20-1	TRBJ1-2
ASSLTGAYT	TRBV5-4	TRBJ1-2
ASSYETSGRASYNEQF	TRBV6-2/TRBV6-3	TRBJ2-1
ARTPSGTSTDTQY	TRBV2	TRBJ2-3
ASSLGDRPYEQY	TRBV7-9	TRBJ2-7
ASSSLSLAGEGETQY	TRBV27	TRBJ2-5
ATSDWTSGINNEQF	TRBV24-1	TRBJ2-1
ASSLFDRGPPQETQY	TRBV12-3/TRBV12-4	TRBJ2-5
ASRSGIYEQY	TRBV2	TRBJ2-7
ASSHSGTDYNEQF	TRBV3-1	TRBJ2-1
ASSTWTGGVETQY	TRBV7-8	TRBJ2-5
ASSLAGNSYEQY	TRBV3-1	TRBJ2-7
ASSFRGPDYEQY	TRBV5-1	TRBJ2-7
ASSLGQGLDTQY	TRBV6-5	TRBJ2-3
AGRDPGNTEAF	TRBV19	TRBJ1-1
ASTKDPGGSYEQY	TRBV4-1	TRBJ2-7
ASSGTGAGANVLT	TRBV4-2	TRBJ2-6
ASSQSGTAEMYEQY	TRBV13	TRBJ2-7
ASSYRAGGDTEAF	TRBV6-5	TRBJ1-1
ASSPWGRFYEQY	TRBV11-2	TRBJ2-7
ASSLSVGAFYNEQF	TRBV5-1	TRBJ2-1
AISEWQGAIYEQY	TRBV10-3	TRBJ2-7